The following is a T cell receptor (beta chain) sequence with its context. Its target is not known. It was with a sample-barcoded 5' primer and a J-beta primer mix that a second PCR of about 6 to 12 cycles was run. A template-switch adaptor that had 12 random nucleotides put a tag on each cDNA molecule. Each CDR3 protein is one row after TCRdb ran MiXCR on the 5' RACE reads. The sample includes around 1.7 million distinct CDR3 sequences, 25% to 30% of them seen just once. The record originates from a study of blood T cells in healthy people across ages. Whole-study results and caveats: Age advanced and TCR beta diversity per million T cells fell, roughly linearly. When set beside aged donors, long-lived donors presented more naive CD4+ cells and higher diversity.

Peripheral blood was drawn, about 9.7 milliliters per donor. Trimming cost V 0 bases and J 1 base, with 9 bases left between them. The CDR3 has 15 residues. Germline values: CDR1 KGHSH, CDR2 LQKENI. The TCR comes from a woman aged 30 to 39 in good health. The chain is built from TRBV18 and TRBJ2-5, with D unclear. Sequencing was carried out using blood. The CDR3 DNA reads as TGTGCCAGCTCACCACCATCACTCCGCCAAGAGACCCAGTACTTC. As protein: CASSPPSLRQETQYF.